Following are 17 T cell receptor beta chains from one sample sequenced in a study of cytomegalovirus exposure and HLA in healthy donors. Use of 60 Vbeta and 13 Jbeta primers characterized the PCR. Profiling relied on immunoSEQ multiplex PCR, and the TCRdb table lists in-frame clones only, not all of them. The table includes under 130,000 clones, more than 65% detected once. Specimen: PBMCs. The source of these receptors is a young man in good health and CMV-seronegative.

This clone was counted between two and nine times. Other DNA sequences from this sample encode an identical CDR3 as well. The CDR3 region has the DNA TGTGCCAGCAGTACAGGGAACTATGGCTACACCTTC. It encodes CASSTGNYGYTF. V and J are TRBV2 and TRBJ1-2, with D perhaps TRBD1 (6 bases). This CDR3 has 12 amino acids. V gave up 5 bases and J gave up 2 bases, with 6 bases separating them. Germline CDR1 SNHLY, CDR2 FYNNEI. Looking up the rest from reference TRBV2 and TRBJ1-2 gives the full variable domain: EPEVTQTPSHQVTQMGQEVILRCVPISNHLYFYWYRQILGQKVEFLVSFYNNEISEKSEIFDDQFSVERPDGSNFTLKIRSTKLEDSAMYFCASSTGNYGYTFGSGTRLTVV.

This clone was detected a few times. The rearrangement links TRBV29-1 to TRBJ2-7; TRBD2 matches 8 bases. Germline V gene data show CDR1 as SQVTM and CDR2 as ANQGSEA. The CDR3 runs to 12 residues. The V segment lost 5 bases and the J segment 5 bases; nucleotides outside the gene matches: 5. CDR3 residues: CSVSSAGDEQYF. DNA of the CDR3: TGCAGCGTTTCCTCAGCGGGAGACGAGCAGTACTTC.

V and J are TRBV28 and TRBJ2-5; maybe TRBD2 (6 bases). Germline V gives CDR1 MDHEN, CDR2 SYDVKM. The CDR3 covers 14 residues. V lost 7 bases and J lost 1, with 13 bases in between. The CDR3 coding sequence is TGTGCCAGCAAGGTCCGGGACTTCCAAGAGACCCAGTACTTC. Translated, it gives CASKVRDFQETQYF.

V is TRBV5-4 and J is TRBJ2-1; no clear D. Germline CDR1 is SGHNT and CDR2 is YYREEE (reference sequence). Trimming removed 2 bases from V and 5 bases from J, with 5 bases in between. The CDR3 extends over 12 amino acids. As DNA, the CDR3 is TGTGCCAGCAGCTTACTGGACAATGAGCAGTTCTTC. Amino acid sequence: CASSLLDNEQFF.

This clone was picked up one time. The CDR3 DNA reads TGTGCCAGCAGCGTAGGTTTAGCGGGACGGTACGAGCAGTACTTC. As protein: CASSVGLAGRYEQYF. The chain joins TRBV9 to TRBJ2-7, with 8 bases fitting TRBD2. V was pared by 0 bases and J by 4 bases, with 6 bases of the junction left unmatched. Germline loops: CDR1 SGDLS, CDR2 YYNGEE. The CDR3 covers 15 residues.

The V call is TRBV6-4, the J call TRBJ2-1; TRBD1 is a possible D gene (5 bases). The CDR3 extends over 14 amino acids. Germline assignment: CDR1 MRHNA and CDR2 SNTAGT. Trimming cost V 5 bases and J 4 bases, with 12 bases left between them. CDR3 sequence: CASSNEQVYNEQFF. CDR3 DNA sequence: TGTGCCAGCAGTAACGAACAGGTGTACAATGAGCAGTTCTTC.

The chain uses TRBV28 and TRBJ1-4, with TRBD1 matching over 7 bases. Trimming at V came to 6 bases and at J to 0 bases, leaving 7 bases not matched to a gene. The CDR3 sequence is 16 residues long. CDR1 and CDR2 from the germline V gene are MDHEN and SYDVKM. CDR3: CASSRQGAATNEKLFF. The CDR3 bases are TGTGCCAGCAGCCGACAGGGTGCGGCAACTAATGAAAAACTGTTTTTT.

The J gene is TRBJ2-1, the V gene TRBV11-3, with 7 bases matching TRBD2. Losses at the gene ends were 5 bases for V and 5 bases for J; bases not matched to a gene: 12. CDR1 SGHNT and CDR2 YENEEA come from the germline V gene. The CDR3 spans 16 residues. CDR3 coding DNA: TGTGCCAGCAGCCCCGGGCCTGCGGGAGTCCACAATGAGCAGTTCTTC. Its translation is CASSPGPAGVHNEQFF.

A remark on this clone: The CDR3 carries no conserved terminal phenylalanine or tryptophan, so it likely arises from a read error. No DNA is shown, since the ends of the CDR3 on it are uncertain; the CDR3 is the one TCRdb lists. This rearrangement joins TRBV29-1 to TRBJ2-3; TRBD2, the table's D call, lacks a check against the DNA. The CDR3 sequence runs 12 residues, both termini included. Germline V gene lookup returns CDR1 SQVTM and CDR2 ANQGSEA. Here the CDR3 reads CSAEGTSGSTYI.

The chain couples TRBV11-3 to TRBJ1-5; possibly TRBD1 for D (6 bases). V gave up 4 bases and J gave up 7 bases, with 11 bases separating them. Germline V CDR1 and CDR2: SGHNT, YENEEA. The CDR3 loop spans 13 amino acids. The CDR3 DNA reads as TGTGCCAGCAGCTCGTACAGGGACCAGCCCCAGCATTTT. Amino acids: CASSSYRDQPQHF.

A word on this clone: Other DNA sequences in this specimen translate into the identical CDR3. This chain connects TRBV18 to TRBJ1-1; tentatively, D is TRBD1 (5 bases). The CDR3 loop spans 14 amino acids. The germline V gene encodes CDR1 KGHSH and CDR2 LQKENI. V lost 2 bases, J lost 3 bases, and 10 bases lay in between. CDR3 sequence (DNA): TGTGCCAGCTCACCAGGGGGAGGTTACACTGAAGCTTTCTTT. As protein: CASSPGGGYTEAFF. The entire variable domain, with the rest obtained from reference TRBV18 and TRBJ1-1, is as follows: NAGVMQNPRHLVRRRGQEARLRCSPMKGHSHVYWYRQLPEEGLKFMVYLQKENIIDESGMPKERFSAEFPKEGPSILRIQQVVRGDSAAYFCASSPGGGYTEAFFGQGTRLTVV.

In its sample, this clone was seen a few times. The rearrangement links TRBV15 to TRBJ2-5; TRBD2 matches at 7 bases. J was trimmed by 5 bases and V by 0 bases; bases with no gene match: 12. The CDR3 has 17 amino acids. Per the germline V gene, CDR1 is LNHNV and CDR2 is YYDKDF (reference sequence). The CDR3 is CATSRERGAGTGETQYF. For the CDR3, the DNA is TGTGCCACCAGCAGAGAAAGGGGAGCGGGGACGGGGGAGACCCAGTACTTC.

This clone was observed a few times. The chain uses TRBV2 and TRBJ2-3, with 9 bases aligning to TRBD2. J was trimmed by 0 bases and V by 3 bases; bases with no gene match: 1. CDR3 length: 15 residues. CDR1 is SNHLY and CDR2 is FYNNEI in the germline V gene. This chain's CDR3 is CASSDTSGSTDTQYF. The CDR3, as DNA: TGTGCCAGCAGTGACACTAGCGGGAGCACAGATACGCAGTATTTT.

CDR3 sequence: CASSLRTGLDNTGELFF. The CDR3 coding sequence is TGTGCCAGCAGCTTACGAACAGGGTTGGATAACACCGGGGAGCTGTTTTTT. This chain joins TRBV11-1 and TRBJ2-2, with a weak D call TRBD1 (6 bases). The germline V gene encodes CDR1 SGHAT and CDR2 FQDESV (reference sequence). CDR3 length: 17 residues. The V and J ends lost 2 bases and 2 bases respectively, with 15 bases between them.

This CDR3 is CASSLRISAADTQYF. DNA of the CDR3: TGTGCCAGCAGTTTAAGGATTAGCGCAGCAGATACGCAGTATTTT. The chain joins TRBV28 to TRBJ2-3, with a possible D match to TRBD2 (5 bases). The CDR3 is 15 residues long. Per the germline V gene, CDR1 is MDHEN and CDR2 is SYDVKM. The V end was cut by 2 bases, the J end by 4 bases, with 13 bases between. The full variable domain, its missing parts supplied by reference TRBV28 and TRBJ2-3, is DVKVTQSSRYLVKRTGEKVFLECVQDMDHENMFWYRQDPGLGLRLIYFSYDVKMKEKGDIPEGYSVSREKKERFSLILESASTNQTSMYLCASSLRISAADTQYFGPGTRLTVL.

CDR3 sequence reads: CASSFVPQPQHF. The CDR3 bases are TGTGCCAGCAGTTTCGTCCCTCAGCCCCAGCATTTT. The genes are TRBV28 and TRBJ1-5; D remains unclear. V gave up 3 bases and J gave up 6 bases, with 6 bases separating them. Germline V CDR1 and CDR2: MDHEN, SYDVKM. CDR3 size: 12 residues.

The rearrangement joins TRBV28 to TRBJ2-7; D unclear. This CDR3 spans 13 amino acids. The germline gives CDR1 MDHEN, CDR2 SYDVKM. V dropped 3 bases and J dropped 7 bases, with 13 bases sitting between them. The CDR3 nucleotides are TGTGCCAGCAGTTTCATTGCGGCGAGAGAGCAGTACTTC. It translates to CASSFIAAREQYF.